The clone carrying this T cell receptor beta chain was seen only a few times. The antigen is unknown. The 5'RACE method, run with constant-segment primers, produced TCR alpha and TCR beta cDNA libraries (carrying sample barcodes and UMIs). Each CDR3 protein gets one entry after TCRdb re-called the 5' RACE reads with MiXCR. The table lists around 410,000 distinct CDR3 sequences, about a quarter of them singletons, with around 13% in the top ten. These data come from a study of T-cell memory formation after mild COVID-19. Study details: Largely donor-specific sequence clusters came from a couple of donors.

Study-level results: Clones that contracted from day 15 to 85 had balanced CD4/CD8; later expanders were CD4+ biased. Some responding clones appeared in pre-infection memory, suggesting cross-reactive memory joined.

V lost 6 bases to trimming and J lost 7 bases; unmatched junction nucleotides: 8. The CDR3 runs to 13 residues. Germline CDR1 is SQVTM and CDR2 is ANQGSEA. This receptor was taken from an adult woman who had mild COVID-19 (a few samples of this study predate the infection). Cell type and time point are not known. Source material: PBMCs or a T cell subset sorted from them (not recorded which). The rearrangement joins TRBV29-1 to TRBJ2-2; TRBD2 agrees at 7 bases. The CDR3 region has the DNA TGCAGCGTGGCGGGGGTCGGTATCGGGGAGCTGTTTTTT. This translates into CSVAGVGIGELFF.